One and the same sample provided the 11 T cell receptor beta chains below, sequenced in a study of OX40 agonist ivuxolimab in advanced cancers. Generated by immunoSEQ multiplex PCR, the TCRdb table keeps only in-frame clones and is missing some. The sample gives over 80,000 clones, 80% to 90% of which show up once; around 5.5% is in the top ten. The specimen was CD4+ or CD8+ T cells sorted from blood, collected in a trial of the OX40 agonist ivuxolimab. Every receptor here comes from an adult with an advanced solid tumor such as melanoma, head and neck, liver or kidney cancer.

The rearrangement uses TRBV7-9 and TRBJ2-4; TRBD1 matches 8 bases. The CDR3 is 13 residues long. V was pared by 3 bases and J by 8 bases, with 3 bases of the junction left unmatched. Germline V gene sequence: CDR1 SEHNR, CDR2 FQNEAQ (reference sequence). CDR3 residues: CASSLTGVDIQYF. The CDR3 DNA sequence: TGTGCCAGCAGCTTGACAGGGGTGGACATTCAGTACTTC.

CDR3 sequence (DNA): TGTGCCAGCAGCTTCCCCGGGACAGGGATCGTGTACGAGCAGTACTTC. Amino acids: CASSFPGTGIVYEQYF. The genes are TRBV5-4 and TRBJ2-7; 9 nucleotides align to TRBD1. Per the germline V gene, CDR1 is SGHNT and CDR2 is YYREEE (reference sequence). The CDR3 runs 16 residues. Trimming cost V 2 bases and J 4 bases; bases outside gene matches: 10.

The V gene is TRBV15, the J gene TRBJ1-3; TRBD1 is a possible D gene (5 bases). Trimming left V 8 bases short and J 0 bases short, with 17 bases between. Germline loops: CDR1 LNHNV, CDR2 YYDKDF (reference sequence). The CDR3 contains 16 residues. CDR3 residues: CATQHGAAYSGNTIYF. CDR3 nucleotide sequence: TGTGCCACCCAACATGGGGCAGCCTACTCTGGAAACACCATATATTTT.

Here the CDR3 reads CASTGSWGPGELFF. The CDR3, as DNA: TGTGCCAGTACGGGCTCCTGGGGGCCCGGGGAGCTGTTTTTT. This chain connects TRBV19 to TRBJ2-2; weak D call: TRBD1 (6 bases). Trimming took 7 bases from V and 6 from J, leaving 15 bases between them. Germline-derived CDR1 and CDR2 are LNHDA and SQIVND (reference sequence). The CDR3 loop spans 14 amino acids.

The gene calls are TRBV27 and TRBJ2-5, with TRBD2 matching over 10 bases. Matching the DNA end better, TRBJ2-7 makes the J call doubtful. Germline CDR1 MNHEY, CDR2 SMNVEV (reference sequence). The CDR3 covers 15 residues. The CDR3 DNA is TGTGCCAGCAGTTGGAGCGGGAGGGCCTCCTACGAGCAGTACTTC. Translating gives CASSWSGRASYEQYF.

The chain couples TRBV2 to TRBJ2-7; maybe TRBD2 (6 bases). Germline values: CDR1 SNHLY, CDR2 FYNNEI. The V end was cut by 7 bases, the J end by 0 bases, with 10 bases between. This CDR3 has 13 residues. CDR3 loop: CASMGLSSYEQYF. The DNA of the CDR3 is TGTGCCAGCATGGGACTCAGCTCCTACGAGCAGTACTTC.

The chain employs TRBV6-6 and TRBJ2-1; 7 bases fit TRBD1. Germline loops: CDR1 MNHNY, CDR2 SVGAGI (reference sequence). This CDR3 is built from 14 residues. The junction had 4 bases not matched to a gene; V was cut back by 5 bases and J by 3 bases. This CDR3 reads CASSPRDSYNEQFF. In nucleotides, the CDR3 is TGTGCCAGCAGTCCCCGGGACAGCTACAATGAGCAGTTCTTC.

The chain carries TRBV6-5 and TRBJ1-1; D is uncertain. Germline V lookup: CDR1 MNHEY, CDR2 SVGAGI. CDR3 length: 11 residues. V shed 6 bases and J shed 6 bases, with 8 bases lying between them. The CDR3 spells CASSSRSEAFF. As DNA, the CDR3 is TGTGCCAGCAGCTCGAGGTCTGAAGCTTTCTTT.

This chain uses TRBV30 with TRBJ2-5; TRBD1 matches 9 bases. Trimming cost V 4 bases and J 1 base; bases outside gene matches: 7. This CDR3 comprises 15 residues. Germline values: CDR1 GTSNPN, CDR2 SVGIG (reference sequence). In DNA, the CDR3 is TGTGCCTGGAATATCGGGACAGGGACCCAAGAGACCCAGTACTTC. Translation gives CAWNIGTGTQETQYF. Full variable domain (outside the CDR3, taken from reference TRBV30 and TRBJ2-5): SQTIHQWPATLVQPVGSPLSLECTVEGTSNPNLYWYRQAAGRGLQLLFYSVGIGQISSEVPQNLSASRPQDRQFILSSKKLLLSDSGFYLCAWNIGTGTQETQYFGPGTRLLVL.

The chain is built from TRBV11-2 and TRBJ1-2, with D tentatively TRBD1 (6 bases). Trimming stripped 5 bases from V and 1 base from J, with 11 bases between. This CDR3 is built from 14 residues. Germline-derived CDR1 and CDR2 are SGHAT and FQNNGV. In DNA form, the CDR3 reads TGTGCCAGCAGCCCAACAGGGCGTAACTATGGCTACACCTTC. Protein sequence: CASSPTGRNYGYTF.

The V gene is TRBV19, the J gene TRBJ2-1; 7 nucleotides match TRBD2. Germline CDR1 is LNHDA and CDR2 is SQIVND (reference sequence). The CDR3 loop spans 15 amino acids. V was pared by 5 bases and J by 2 bases, with 6 bases of the junction left unmatched. The CDR3 DNA reads as TGTGCCAGTAGTGCAACGGGACTAACCTACAATGAGCAGTTCTTC. Protein product: CASSATGLTYNEQFF. Based on the CDR3 plus reference TRBV19 and TRBJ2-1, the full variable domain is DGGITQSPKYLFRKEGQNVTLSCEQNLNHDAMYWYRQDPGQGLRLIYYSQIVNDFQKGDIAEGYSVSREKKESFPLTVTSAQKNPTAFYLCASSATGLTYNEQFFGPGTRLTVL.